These 14 T cell receptor beta chains share one sample of origin, sequenced in a study of graft-versus-host responses after intestinal transplantation. Some clones are missing from TCRdb's copy, which holds only in-frame ones; the method was immunoSEQ multiplex PCR. Of about 19,000 clones listed, roughly 86% are singletons. Sequenced material: bone marrow, taken approximately 120 days after transplant. The receptor set was obtained from a human patient who received an intestinal transplant, so some T cells may come from the graft donor.

V gene TRBV6-4 combines with J gene TRBJ2-3, with D hard to call. Germline CDR1 reads MRHNA; CDR2 reads SNTAGT. The CDR3 contains 16 residues. Trimming left V 5 bases short and J 4 bases short, with 19 bases between. As DNA, the CDR3 is TGTGCCAGCAGTAAAACCGTCGCGGATATATCAGATACGCAGTATTTT. Its protein product is CASSKTVADISDTQYF.

The V gene is TRBV12-5, the J gene TRBJ2-1; D gene uncertain. Between the trimmed V and J ends, which lost 1 base and 6 bases, there was a span of 4 bases. CDR1 and CDR2 (germline): LGHNT, FRNRAP. The CDR3 covers 12 residues. CDR3 sequence: CASGLASNEQFF. Here the CDR3 DNA reads TGTGCTAGTGGTTTGGCCAGCAATGAGCAGTTCTTC.

The genes are TRBV5-1 and TRBJ1-1; TRBD1 matches 9 bases. From germline, CDR1 is SGHRS and CDR2 YFSETQ. The CDR3 totals 14 residues. Unmatched junction bases numbered 1, after V lost 3 bases and J lost 1 base. CDR3 protein: CASSSGQGNTEAFF. The CDR3 DNA sequence: TGCGCCAGCAGCTCGGGACAGGGGAACACTGAAGCTTTCTTT.

V gene TRBV6-5 combines with J gene TRBJ1-1, with a possible D match to TRBD1 (6 bases). The germline CDR1 and CDR2 sequences are MNHEY and SVGAGI. V lost 2 bases to trimming and J lost 10 bases, with 14 bases between them. This CDR3 comprises 13 residues. CDR3 coding DNA: TGTGCCAGCAGTTACGAAGGGGGAACGGGAGCTTTCTTT. Translating gives CASSYEGGTGAFF.

The gene calls are TRBV6-4 and TRBJ2-3, with D possibly called TRBD1 or TRBD2 (5 bases each). V was cut by 5 bases and J by 0 bases, with 12 bases left in between. This CDR3 is built from 15 residues. Germline values: CDR1 MRHNA, CDR2 SNTAGT. The CDR3 sequence is CASSKTGGSTDTQYF. The CDR3 DNA reads as TGTGCCAGCAGTAAAACAGGCGGGAGCACAGATACGCAGTATTTT.

The genes are TRBV14 and TRBJ2-5; D may be TRBD2 (6 bases). Gene TRBJ2-7 matches the end of the DNA better, so the J call may be wrong. CDR1 and CDR2 from the germline V gene are SGHDN and FVKESK. The CDR3 extends over 14 amino acids. The CDR3: CASSQGQEGYEQYF. DNA for the CDR3: TGTGCCAGCAGCCAAGGGCAGGAGGGCTACGAGCAGTACTTC.

The chain is built from TRBV10-3 and TRBJ2-7; TRBD1 agrees at 10 bases. The V segment lost 0 bases and the J segment 0 bases; nucleotides outside the gene matches: 2. The CDR3 length is 16 residues. The germline gives CDR1 ENHRY, CDR2 SYGVKD. DNA for the CDR3: TGTGCCATCAGTGAGTCGGGGACAGGGGACTCCTACGAGCAGTACTTC. Protein product: CAISESGTGDSYEQYF.

The CDR3 protein is CASKESGTHNEQFF. In nucleotides, the CDR3 is TGTGCCAGCAAGGAGAGCGGGACTCACAATGAGCAGTTCTTC. The rearrangement links TRBV27 to TRBJ2-1; TRBD2 matches at 7 bases. Germline V gene data show CDR1 as MNHEY and CDR2 as SMNVEV (reference sequence). V was clipped by 7 bases and J by 5 bases; unmatched bases: 8. This CDR3 has 14 residues.

CDR3 nucleotide sequence: TGTGCCAGCAGCACGGGAGGGAACACCGGGGAGCTGTTTTTT. Its translation: CASSTGGNTGELFF. The chain couples TRBV13 to TRBJ2-2; 7 bases align to TRBD2. There are 14 residues in the CDR3. CDR1 PRHDT and CDR2 FYEKMQ come from the germline V gene (reference sequence). After removal of 5 bases from V and 1 base from J, the junction contained 1 base not matched to a gene. Using reference TRBV13 and TRBJ2-2 for the parts outside the CDR3, the full variable domain is AAGVIQSPRHLIKEKRETATLKCYPIPRHDTVYWYQQGPGQDPQFLISFYEKMQSDKGSIPDRFSAQQFSDYHSELNMSSLELGDSALYFCASSTGGNTGELFFGEGSRLTVL.

This clone was seen a handful of times. This rearrangement joins TRBV6-4 to TRBJ2-1; D remains unclear. Germline CDR1 and CDR2: MRHNA and SNTAGT. The ends were cut back, 0 bases at V and 9 bases at J, with 3 bases in the middle. This CDR3 spans 11 amino acids. Written as DNA, the CDR3 is TGTGCCAGCAGTGACTCGCGTGAGCAGTTCTTC. Translating it yields CASSDSREQFF.

This sequence joins TRBV5-4 and TRBJ2-7; perhaps TRBD2 as D (5 bases). The V end lost 2 bases, the J end lost 5 bases, and 5 bases lay between the germline ends. Germline V gene lookup returns CDR1 SGHNT and CDR2 YYREEE (reference sequence). This CDR3 comprises 11 residues. Here the CDR3 reads CASSFGNEQYF. Written as DNA, the CDR3 is TGTGCCAGCAGCTTCGGGAACGAGCAGTACTTC.

The CDR3 region is CASSTGGAVNIQYF. The CDR3 bases are TGTGCCAGCAGTACGGGGGGCGCGGTGAACATTCAGTACTTC. The rearrangement uses TRBV27 and TRBJ2-4, with a weak D call TRBD2 (7 bases). The germline gives CDR1 MNHEY, CDR2 SMNVEV (reference sequence). The V end was cut by 5 bases, the J end by 7 bases, with 15 bases between. The CDR3 runs to 14 residues.

The rearrangement joins TRBV19 to TRBJ1-2; 8 nucleotides agree with TRBD1. Germline CDR1 LNHDA, CDR2 SQIVND (reference sequence). This CDR3 spans 16 amino acids. V shed 0 bases and J 6 bases; nucleotides not matched to a gene: 9. This CDR3 is CASSIDLAGGADGYTF. CDR3 bases: TGTGCCAGTAGTATAGATCTCGCAGGGGGCGCGGATGGCTACACCTTC.

The J gene is TRBJ2-7, the V gene TRBV5-5; TRBD2 aligns across 8 bases. Germline CDR1 SGHKS, CDR2 YYEKEE (reference sequence). This CDR3 contains 17 residues. Trimming cost V 4 bases and J 3 bases; bases outside gene matches: 15. The CDR3: CASSQEGLSSGFYEQYF. The CDR3 region has the DNA TGTGCCAGCAGCCAAGAAGGGTTGTCTAGCGGGTTCTACGAGCAGTACTTC.